One TCR beta chain is described in this entry. Its antigen is as yet unknown. The source of the sample is a study of Ad26.COV2.S vaccination and SARS-CoV-2 variants. On the study more broadly: The donor participated in the COV1001 trial, in its Ad26.COV2.S arm. Once, or twice with 56 days between doses, Ad26.COV2.S was given intramuscularly. Study-level results: Spike-specific responses of CD8+ and CD4+ T cells were reported to display substantial breadth after vaccination.

Here immunoSEQ multiplex PCR was the method, and the copy in TCRdb shows in-frame clones only, minus some. The data contain roughly 350,000 clones, 80% to 90% of them singletons. Trimming removed 1 base from V and 3 bases from J, with 10 bases in between. The V gene's germline CDR1 is SGHTA and CDR2 FQGNSA. The CDR3 loop spans 14 amino acids. The sample's treatment: about 20 received Ad26.COV2.S at low or high dose, single or two shots; a few received placebo; per-sample allocation not given. Collection of samples fell on day 63 after the first vaccine or placebo injection. Vaccine was an Ad26 vector expressing Wuhan-strain SARS-CoV-2 spike.

This rearrangement joins TRBV7-2 to TRBJ2-7; the D is unclear. The clonotype comes from a person between 18 and 60 years old who received the Ad26.COV2.S COVID-19 vaccine or a placebo. The material sequenced was peripheral blood, taken in a trial of Ad26.COV2.S vaccine versus placebo. The DNA of the CDR3 is TGTGCCAGCAGCTTAGACAGCTCGAGCTACGAGCAGTACTTC. Translation: CASSLDSSSYEQYF. Looking up the rest from reference TRBV7-2 and TRBJ2-7 gives the full variable domain: GAGVSQSPSNKVTEKGKDVELRCDPISGHTALYWYRQSLGQGLEFLIYFQGNSAPDKSGLPSDRFSAERTGGSVSTLTIQRTQQEDSAVYLCASSLDSSSYEQYFGPGTRLTVT.